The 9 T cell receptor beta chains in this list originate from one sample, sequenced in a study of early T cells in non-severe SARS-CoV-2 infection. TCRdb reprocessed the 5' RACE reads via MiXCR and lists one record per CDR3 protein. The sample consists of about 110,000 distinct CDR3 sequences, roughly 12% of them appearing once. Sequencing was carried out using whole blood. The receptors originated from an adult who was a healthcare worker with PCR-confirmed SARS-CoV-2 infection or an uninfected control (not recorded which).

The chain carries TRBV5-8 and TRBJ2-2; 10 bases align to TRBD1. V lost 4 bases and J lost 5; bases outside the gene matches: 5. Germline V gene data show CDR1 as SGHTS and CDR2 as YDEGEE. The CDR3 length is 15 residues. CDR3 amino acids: CASSKGQGITGELFF. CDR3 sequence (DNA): TGTGCCAGCAGCAAGGGACAGGGGATAACCGGGGAGCTGTTTTTT.

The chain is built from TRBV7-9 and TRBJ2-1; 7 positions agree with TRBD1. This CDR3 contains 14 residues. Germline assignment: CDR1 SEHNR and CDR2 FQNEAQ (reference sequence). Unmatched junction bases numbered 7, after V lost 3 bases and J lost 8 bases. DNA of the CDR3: TGTGCCAGCAGCTTGTCGGCAGGGGGATATGAGCAGTTCTTC. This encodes CASSLSAGGYEQFF.

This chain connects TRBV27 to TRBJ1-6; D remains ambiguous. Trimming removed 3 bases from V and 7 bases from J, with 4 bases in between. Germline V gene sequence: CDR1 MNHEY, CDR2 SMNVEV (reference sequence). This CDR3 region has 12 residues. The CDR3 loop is CASSFQNSPLHF. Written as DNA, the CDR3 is TGTGCCAGCAGTTTTCAGAATTCACCCCTCCACTTT.

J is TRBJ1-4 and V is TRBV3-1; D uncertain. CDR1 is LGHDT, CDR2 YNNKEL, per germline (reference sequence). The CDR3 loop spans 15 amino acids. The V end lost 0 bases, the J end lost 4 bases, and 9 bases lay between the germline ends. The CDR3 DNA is TGTGCCAGCAGCCAAGAATTGTCCAGTAATGAAAAACTGTTTTTT. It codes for CASSQELSSNEKLFF. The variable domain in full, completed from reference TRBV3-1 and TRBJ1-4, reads DTAVSQTPKYLVTQMGNDKSIKCEQNLGHDTMYWYKQDSKKFLKIMFSYNNKELIINETVPNRFSPKSPDKAHLNLHINSLELGDSAVYFCASSQELSSNEKLFFGSGTQLSVL.

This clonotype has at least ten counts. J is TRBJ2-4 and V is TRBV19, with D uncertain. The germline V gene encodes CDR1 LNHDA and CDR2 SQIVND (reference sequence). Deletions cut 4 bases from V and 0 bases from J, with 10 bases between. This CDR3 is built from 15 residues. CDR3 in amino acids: CASSSGRIAKNIQYF. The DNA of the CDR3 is TGTGCCAGTAGTAGCGGCCGAATAGCCAAAAACATTCAGTACTTC.

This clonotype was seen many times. The CDR3 loop is CASSQVRAGQNTEAFF. CDR3 sequence (DNA): TGTGCCAGCAGCCAAGTGAGGGCAGGGCAGAACACTGAAGCTTTCTTT. The chain combines TRBV4-2 with TRBJ1-1; a possible D gene is TRBD1 (5 bases). CDR3 length: 16 amino acids. The V gene's germline CDR1 is LGHNA and CDR2 YNFKEQ. Trimming cost V 1 base and J 1 base, with 13 bases left between them.

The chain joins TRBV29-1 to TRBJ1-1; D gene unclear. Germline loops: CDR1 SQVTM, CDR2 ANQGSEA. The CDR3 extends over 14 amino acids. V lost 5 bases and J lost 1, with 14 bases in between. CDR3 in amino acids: CSVKEGGGNTEAFF. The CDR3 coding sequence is TGCAGCGTTAAGGAGGGCGGTGGGAACACTGAAGCTTTCTTT. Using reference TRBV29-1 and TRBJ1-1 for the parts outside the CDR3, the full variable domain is SAVISQKPSRDICQRGTSLTIQCQVDSQVTMMFWYRQQPGQSLTLIATANQGSEATYESGFVIDKFPISRPNLTFSTLTVSNMSPEDSSIYLCSVKEGGGNTEAFFGQGTRLTVV.

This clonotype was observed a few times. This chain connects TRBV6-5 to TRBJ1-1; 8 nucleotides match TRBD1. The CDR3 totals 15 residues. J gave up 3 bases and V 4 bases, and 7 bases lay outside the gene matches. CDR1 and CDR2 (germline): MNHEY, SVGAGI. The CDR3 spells CASSSRQGMYTEAFF. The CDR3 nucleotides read TGTGCCAGCAGTTCCCGACAGGGGATGTACACTGAAGCTTTCTTT.

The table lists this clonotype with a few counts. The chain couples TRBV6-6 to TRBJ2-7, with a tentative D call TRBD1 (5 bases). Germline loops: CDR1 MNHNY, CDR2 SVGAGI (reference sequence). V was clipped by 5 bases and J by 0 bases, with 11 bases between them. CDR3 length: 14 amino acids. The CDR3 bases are TGTGCCAGCAGTGGACAAGCTAACTCCTACGAGCAGTACTTC. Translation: CASSGQANSYEQYF.